This T cell receptor (beta chain) originates from a study of blood T cell repertoires in COVID-19 (dated by TCRdb to 2020 to 2022). Broadly, across the study: Collaborator samples came from the United States, Italy and Spain and covered acute and convalescent phases of COVID-19. Subjects who had been exposed to COVID-19, were actively infected with it, or had recovered from it provided the deeply sampled blood TCRbeta repertoires that made up the dataset. The samples were drawn from two sources: the first 160 participants of the ongoing ImmuneRACE study, and 950 to 1,500 subjects contributed by 6 global collaborators. The repertoires were made available in a free public database intended to serve as a resource for research on the immune response to SARS-CoV-2. Where available, HLA class I and class II types were taken from metadata supplied by the sample provider and were not determined by assay-based typing. Sample metadata almost always included a de-identified subject ID, COVID-19 status, age in years and sex. The material from the prospective study consisted of cDNA or gDNA derived from T cells, B-cell-depleted T cells, or PBMCs.

V and J lose 4 bases and 0 bases, and a span of 7 bases separates them. As encoded in the germline V gene, CDR1 is MNHEY while CDR2 is SVGAGI. From cysteine to phenylalanine, the CDR3 is 14 amino acids long. Only the CDR3 portion is preserved as DNA: 42 bases, with reading frame beginning at the first base. Study-level results and caveats: The quantity of clinical and demographic metadata differed by source and by participant and was supplied without curation.

Note on this clone: Its recognized antigen is unknown. No base quality information exists; no much larger clone differs at one position.

Whole blood was collected in K2EDTA tubes by collaborating institutions according to the institutions' own protocols. For TCRbeta analysis, collaborator samples were shipped as frozen whole blood, as isolated PBMCs, or as DNA extracted from either sample type. TCRbeta CDR3 regions were amplified from genomic DNA by means of the immunoSEQ Assay, a bias-controlled multiplex PCR. The authors' analysis ran thus. Within the assay, amplification of reference gene primers was used to estimate how many nucleated cells each sample contained. Sequence reads were collapsed and filtered to measure the absolute abundance of every unique TCRbeta CDR3 rearrangement. Productive Simpson clonality was computed per sample as the square root of Simpson's diversity index over productive rearrangements. TCRdb retrieved this table from immuneACCESS and kept in-frame rearrangements only. Not all clones are present; in checked studies, unresolved V genes account for under half, and no reason is known for the remainder. V and J calls and clone size come straight from that table; D and trimming were deduced from the DNA. Present in this sample are more than 85,000 clones, 70% to 85% of which were seen just once. The ten biggest clones cover about 9.4% of the sample.

This chain joins TRBV6-5 to TRBJ2-1; too little of a D gene remains to name it. The sample comprised peripheral blood. The sequence was collected from a man in his 70s with acute or convalescent COVID-19. The DNA is as follows: TGTGCCAGCAGTTTGAGGAGCTCCTACAATGAGCAGTTCTTC. This sequence encodes CASSLRSSYNEQFF.